This TCR beta chain was recovered during a study of CXCR3-negative and CXCR3-positive naive CD8 T cells. Study conclusions and caveats: CXCR3-positive naive cells carried more hydrophobic TRB CDR3s than CXCR3-negative ones. Much lower diversity was found in memory CD8+ cells, while both naive subsets had comparably high diversity.

The length of the CDR3 is 15 residues. Germline loops: CDR1 SGHKS, CDR2 YYEKEE (reference sequence). UMI-labeled TRB cDNA libraries were prepared by 5' RACE. No DNA is given; TCRdb re-called the 5' RACE reads and lists each CDR3 protein once. Seen in this sample are a few thousand distinct CDR3 sequences; the ten most common clones hold roughly 2.5%. Regarding this clonotype: Its antigen remains unknown.

Sequencing used naive CXCR3+ CD8+ T cells from blood. Noted subset: CD45RO-CCR7+CD27+CD95- naive CD8+ T cells expressing CXCR3 (TNR3+). This TCR was sampled from a human donor in good health. Some clones in this sample may be carry-over from other donors' samples. The chain has TRBV5-5 and TRBJ2-7. CDR3: CASSLAPARSYEQYF.